These 19 T cell receptor beta chains originate from one sample sequenced in a study of blood T cell repertoires in COVID-19 (dated by TCRdb to the early 2020s). The library was generated by the immunoSEQ multiplex PCR assay. TCRdb mirrors the immuneACCESS table, restricted to in-frame sequences. Some clones are absent from its copies; in checked studies, under half trace to an unresolved V gene, and the reason for the others is unknown. The sample contains about 68,000 clones, 75% to 90% of them found a single time. The top ten hold 2% to 2.5% of the sample. Sequencing was performed on peripheral blood. The receptors derive from a human donor in a cohort sampled during active COVID-19.

This clone was observed a single time. The gene calls are TRBV6-2 or TRBV6-3 and TRBJ2-7, with 7 bases that match TRBD2. V shed 2 bases, J shed 2 bases, and the junction held 9 bases outside the gene matches. The CDR3 is 16 residues long. Per germline, CDR1 MNHEY and CDR2 SVGEGT. CDR3 DNA sequence: TGTGCCAGCAGTTACGGAGCGGGACTCGTTACCTACGAGCAGTACTTC. It specifies CASSYGAGLVTYEQYF.

This chain uses TRBV28 with TRBJ1-1; 10 nucleotides line up with TRBD1. The junction had 9 bases not matched to a gene; V was cut back by 5 bases and J by 6 bases. The CDR3 totals 15 residues. From germline, CDR1 is MDHEN and CDR2 SYDVKM. The CDR3 bases are TGTGCCAGCAGTACTTCCGGGACAGGGGTCTCTGAAGCTTTCTTT. Amino acid sequence: CASSTSGTGVSEAFF.

The V gene is TRBV27, the J gene TRBJ2-7, with 11 bases that match TRBD2. V gave up 5 bases and J gave up 5 bases; unmatched junction bases: 8. In germline, CDR1 is MNHEY, CDR2 SMNVEV (reference sequence). The CDR3 consists of 15 residues. The CDR3 nucleotides are TGTGCCAGCAGTCCCTTTCTAGCGGGGGGCGACGAGCAGTACTTC. Residues: CASSPFLAGGDEQYF.

This chain joins TRBV3-1 (or the pseudogene TRBV3-2) and TRBJ2-1; D is perhaps TRBD2 (6 bases). V was clipped by 6 bases and J by 0 bases, with 12 bases between them. The CDR3 is 15 residues long. Germline lookup yields CDR1 LGHDT and CDR2 YNNKEL (reference sequence). CDR3 residues: CASRRAGSSYNEQFF. The CDR3 DNA is TGTGCCAGCAGAAGGGCGGGAAGCTCCTACAATGAGCAGTTCTTC.

The chain combines TRBV11-2 with TRBJ2-5; the D is unclear. Deletions cut 8 bases from V and 3 bases from J, with 10 bases between. CDR3 length: 12 residues. Per the germline V gene, CDR1 is SGHAT and CDR2 is FQNNGV. Here the CDR3 reads CASRSNEETQYF. In DNA form, the CDR3 reads TGTGCCAGCCGATCTAACGAAGAGACCCAGTACTTC.

The rearrangement uses TRBV9 and TRBJ1-2, with D unclear. This CDR3 has 13 amino acids. From germline, CDR1 is SGDLS and CDR2 YYNGEE. Trimming took off 4 bases at V and 4 bases at J, with 11 bases between the two ends. The CDR3 region is CASSPQEAYGYTF. DNA for the CDR3: TGTGCCAGCAGCCCCCAGGAGGCCTATGGCTACACCTTC.

The chain couples TRBV29-1 to TRBJ2-5, with 11 bases identical to TRBD2. V dropped 7 bases and J dropped 4; count of bases not matched to a gene: 17. Germline loops: CDR1 SQVTM, CDR2 ANQGSEA. The CDR3 is 17 amino acids. The CDR3 protein is CSAPRGVAGGPRETQYF. CDR3 nucleotides: TGCAGCGCCCCCCGTGGGGTAGCGGGAGGGCCGAGAGAGACCCAGTACTTC.

This clone was observed a single time. The V gene is TRBV7-9, the J gene TRBJ1-1, with TRBD1 as a possible D gene (5 bases). Trimming pared 5 bases from V and 4 bases from J, leaving 17 bases between. This CDR3 has 15 residues. Germline lookup yields CDR1 SEHNR and CDR2 FQNEAQ (reference sequence). The CDR3 spells CASSPGGYRTTEAFF. CDR3 bases: TGTGCCAGCAGCCCCGGGGGGTACCGGACCACTGAAGCTTTCTTT.

This clone is a singleton in its sample. The chain combines TRBV4-2 with TRBJ2-1; 10 bases match TRBD2. J was trimmed by 8 bases and V by 4 bases; bases with no gene match: 14. CDR3 length: 17 amino acids. Germline loops: CDR1 LGHNA, CDR2 YNFKEQ. CDR3 nucleotide sequence: TGTGCCAGCAGCCCCCATTCTCTAGCGGGAGTGAGGGATGAGCAGTTCTTC. As protein: CASSPHSLAGVRDEQFF.

The chain joins TRBV7-2 to TRBJ2-2; no reliable D call. Trimming took 1 base from V and 4 from J, leaving 13 bases between them. The CDR3 spans 16 residues. From germline, CDR1 is SGHTA and CDR2 FQGNSA. The CDR3 here is CASSLVAKSGTGELFF. The CDR3 DNA sequence: TGTGCCAGCAGCTTAGTGGCAAAGTCGGGCACCGGGGAGCTGTTTTTT.

The V gene is TRBV7-2, the J gene TRBJ2-3; D might be TRBD2 (5 bases). The CDR3 extends over 15 amino acids. V shed 5 bases and J shed 2 bases, with 14 bases lying between them. CDR1 SGHTA and CDR2 FQGNSA come from the germline V gene. CDR3 amino acids: CASSDNRGNTDTQYF. CDR3 in DNA: TGTGCCAGCAGCGACAACCGGGGAAACACAGATACGCAGTATTTT. Full variable domain (outside the CDR3, taken from reference TRBV7-2 and TRBJ2-3): GAGVSQSPSNKVTEKGKDVELRCDPISGHTALYWYRQSLGQGLEFLIYFQGNSAPDKSGLPSDRFSAERTGGSVSTLTIQRTQQEDSAVYLCASSDNRGNTDTQYFGPGTRLTVL.

The J gene is TRBJ1-1, the V gene TRBV19, with D unresolved. The CDR3 covers 16 residues. Germline V gene lookup returns CDR1 LNHDA and CDR2 SQIVND (reference sequence). Trimming removed 4 bases from V and 1 base from J, with 16 bases in between. The CDR3 DNA follows: TGTGCCAGTAGTACGCCCTCGTTGGAGGGGAACACTGAAGCTTTCTTT. It translates to CASSTPSLEGNTEAFF. Variable domain in full (rest from reference TRBV19 and TRBJ1-1): DGGITQSPKYLFRKEGQNVTLSCEQNLNHDAMYWYRQDPGQGLRLIYYSQIVNDFQKGDIAEGYSVSREKKESFPLTVTSAQKNPTAFYLCASSTPSLEGNTEAFFGQGTRLTVV.

The V call is TRBV30, the J call TRBJ1-2, with 8 positions matching TRBD1. The CDR3 is 14 amino acids. V lost 3 bases, J lost 4 bases, and 7 bases stayed unmatched. The V gene's germline CDR1 is GTSNPN and CDR2 SVGIG (reference sequence). The CDR3 sequence is CAWRDRGHPYGYTF. The CDR3 nucleotides are TGTGCCTGGAGAGACAGGGGACACCCCTATGGCTACACCTTC.

With respect to this clone: The sample has other DNA sequences that encode this CDR3 too. V gene TRBV11-2 combines with J gene TRBJ1-3, with no clear D. The length of the CDR3 is 14 residues. With 4 bases removed from V and 0 bases from J, the gap between germline ends came to 7 bases. Germline V gene lookup returns CDR1 SGHAT and CDR2 FQNNGV. The CDR3 DNA reads TGTGCCAGCAGCTCCAGTCGCTCTGGAAACACCATATATTTT. Amino acids: CASSSSRSGNTIYF.

V and J are TRBV29-1 and TRBJ2-5; D not resolved. The CDR3 sequence is 11 residues long. With 3 bases removed from V and 3 bases from J, the gap between germline ends came to 5 bases. CDR1 is SQVTM, CDR2 ANQGSEA, per germline. In DNA form, the CDR3 reads TGCAGCGTTGACAGGAAAGAGACCCAGTACTTC. Its translation is CSVDRKETQYF.

This clone counts as medium-sized (0.01 to 0.1%). The chain carries TRBV10-2 and TRBJ1-2, with 9 bases matching TRBD1. CDR1 WSHSY and CDR2 SAAADI come from the germline V gene. This CDR3 is 13 amino acids long. With V trimmed by 5 bases and J by 3 bases, 1 base remained unmatched. CDR3 sequence reads: CASSRQGDYGYTF. CDR3 DNA: TGCGCCAGCAGTAGACAGGGGGACTATGGCTACACCTTC.

The J gene is TRBJ2-7, the V gene TRBV6-4; 7 bases agree with TRBD1. The junction had 12 bases not matched to a gene; V was cut back by 7 bases and J by 0 bases. CDR3 length: 16 residues. Germline CDR1 reads MRHNA; CDR2 reads SNTAGT. CDR3 protein: CASTRPGTDYSYEQYF. The CDR3 DNA is TGTGCCAGCACCAGACCCGGGACAGACTACTCCTACGAGCAGTACTTC.

The rearrangement links TRBV5-1 to TRBJ2-3; D is perhaps TRBD2 (7 bases). The V end lost 4 bases, the J end lost 2 bases, and 14 bases lay between the germline ends. This CDR3 spans 15 amino acids. Looked up from germline, CDR1 is SGHRS and CDR2 is YFSETQ. The CDR3 DNA sequence: TGCGCCAGCAGCCTGGGGGGGCGGGTCACAGATACGCAGTATTTT. This encodes CASSLGGRVTDTQYF.

The chain joins TRBV4-3 to TRBJ2-1; 8 positions match TRBD1. Germline lookup yields CDR1 LGHNA and CDR2 YSLEER. V shed 0 bases, J shed 10 bases, and the junction held 11 bases outside the gene matches. This CDR3 has 16 residues. Here the CDR3 reads CASSQDVRTGKREQFF. DNA for the CDR3: TGCGCCAGCAGCCAAGATGTTCGGACAGGGAAACGGGAGCAGTTCTTC.